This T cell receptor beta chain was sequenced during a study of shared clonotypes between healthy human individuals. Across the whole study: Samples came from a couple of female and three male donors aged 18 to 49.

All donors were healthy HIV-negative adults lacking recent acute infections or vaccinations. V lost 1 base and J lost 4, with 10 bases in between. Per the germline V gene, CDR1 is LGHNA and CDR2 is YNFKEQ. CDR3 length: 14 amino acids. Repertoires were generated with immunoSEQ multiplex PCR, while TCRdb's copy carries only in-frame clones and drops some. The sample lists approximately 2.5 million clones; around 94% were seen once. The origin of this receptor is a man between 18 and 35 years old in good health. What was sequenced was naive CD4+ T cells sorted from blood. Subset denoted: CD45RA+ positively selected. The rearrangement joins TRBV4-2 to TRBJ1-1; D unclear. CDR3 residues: CASSQVGAGTEAFF. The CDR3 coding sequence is TGTGCCAGCAGCCAAGTTGGCGCCGGCACTGAAGCTTTCTTT.